A selection of T cell receptor beta chains follows, all from one sample in a study of blood T cell repertoires in COVID-19. The protocol was immunoSEQ multiplex PCR, while the TCRdb copy is restricted to in-frame clones and leaves out a portion. The sample has about 170,000 clones, approximately 79% seen once. The sample comprised PBMCs or T cells enriched from blood (not recorded which). The receptors stem from a woman in her seventies in a cohort exposed to, infected with or recovered from COVID-19 (not recorded which). Both conserved end residues are part of each CDR3.

v_gene | CDR3aa
TRBV7-2 | CASRTGTSGPTGELFF
TRBV7-9 | CASSDTAEQYF
TRBV28 | CASSLLSGHSYNEQFF
TRBV5-1 | CASSLNPGGRETQYF
TRBV19 | CASSVAGISTDTQYF
TRBV5-1 | CASSVITGVNQPQHF
TRBV5-1 | CASSPSGSSGADTQYF
TRBV5-1 | CASSQNPTGFGSYEQYF
TRBV5-1 | CASSFAGQGGQETQYF
TRBV12-3/TRBV12-4 | CASSFNTDSPLHF
TRBV10-3 | CATYREATGEQYF
TRBV7-3 | CASSLFGTSNDEQFF
TRBV7-6 | CASSLVGGGTEAFF
TRBV24-1 | CATSDWDTRAAFF
TRBV6-5 | CASSYSGVGELFF
TRBV7-8 | CASSLVRRDRGFLSNQPQHF
TRBV27 | CASSDYLSSYNEQFF
TRBV11-2 | CASNQQGEETQYF
TRBV6-5 | CASRRASSSYNEQFF
TRBV28 | CASSLRNYGYTF
TRBV13 | CASSILAAGEQYF
TRBV7-8 | CASSSRDRGLDEQYF
TRBV28 | CASSLPPGGGNTEAFF
TRBV18 | CASSRGQPGDGYTF
TRBV6-5 | CASKGRPYNEQFF
TRBV3-1/TRBV3-2 | CASTMTSGSAGELFF
TRBV9 | CASSAADRTGELFF
TRBV5-4 | CASSQTRDTQYF
TRBV5-1 | CASSSWTRETQYF
TRBV10-3 | CAISLGARGEAFF
TRBV9 | CASSADPQGNEQFF
TRBV15 | CATRPSGTDTQYF
TRBV5-1 | CASSQTFSGYEQYF
TRBV19 | CARENGYTF
TRBV18 | CASSPTSGTFNHEQYF
TRBV5-1 | CASSLDPLNSYNEQFF
TRBV11-2 | CASSLEGPSYEQYF
TRBV2 | CASSDQAGAIQPQHF
TRBV19 | CASSPDRVSYEQYF
TRBV6-2/TRBV6-3 | CASSYIARAGGHEQFF
TRBV5-1 | CASWTGWGTDTQYF
TRBV24-1 | CATSHFPTDTQYF
TRBV2 | CASSIEQGVNEQFF
TRBV28 | CASGTLVRSGNTIYF
TRBV27 | CASSLSNRASYEQYF
TRBV7-3 | CASSSIAGGGGEQFF
TRBV2 | CASMWGTEGYEQYF
TRBV19 | CASSSIQGSSYEQYF
TRBV27 | CASSLQGLGQISYEQYF
TRBV12-3/TRBV12-4 | CASSPTEGAEQYF
TRBV20-1 | CSASLGQGYEQYF
TRBV12-5 | CASGLGTGVYEQYF
TRBV7-9 | CASSSYGEGVFYNEQFF
TRBV5-1 | CATKLAFGAYNEQFF
TRBV2 | CASLLTPGTGPYEQYF
TRBV5-1 | CASSLARNEKLFF
TRBV9 | CASSAPGVGARTDTQYF
TRBV27 | CASTSWTGTGELFF
TRBV12-3/TRBV12-4 | CASRILASETQYF
TRBV4-2 | CASSLGQGNSPLHF